These 11 T cell receptor beta chains were sequenced from one sample in a study of T cells in Graves' hyperthyroidism and ophthalmopathy. The TCR beta CDR3 regions underwent amplification using RNA transcripts as the source. The HTBI set primed first-round TCR CDR3 RT-PCR. A single record per CDR3 protein comes from TCRdb applying MiXCR to the multiplex PCR reads. The data contain roughly 420,000 distinct CDR3 sequences, around 14% of them singletons. Sequencing used blood. These receptors were taken from a woman between 18 and 29 years old with Graves' hyperthyroidism.

This clonotype was counted many times. V and J are TRBV3-1 and TRBJ2-2; TRBD2 might be the D (5 bases). Trimming left V 1 base short and J 4 bases short, with 13 bases between. Germline V gene sequence: CDR1 LGHDT, CDR2 YNNKEL (reference sequence). This CDR3 spans 16 amino acids. The CDR3: CASSQGRGRFTGELFF. As DNA, the CDR3 is TGTGCCAGCAGCCAAGGTCGAGGGAGATTCACCGGGGAGCTGTTTTTT.

This clonotype was detected ten times or more. As DNA, the CDR3 is TGTGCCAGCAGGGGGGACAGCTCCTATAATTCACCCCTCCACTTT. Protein sequence: CASRGDSSYNSPLHF. The rearrangement joins TRBV12-3 or TRBV12-4 to TRBJ1-6; 7 bases fit TRBD1. This CDR3 is built from 15 residues. After removal of 6 bases from V and 0 bases from J, the junction contained 2 bases not matched to a gene.

This clonotype was found many times. The chain uses TRBV7-6 and TRBJ1-2; tentatively, D is TRBD1 (6 bases). The CDR3 runs to 13 residues. The V and J ends lost 1 base and 8 bases respectively, with 11 bases between them. Germline V gene data show CDR1 as SGHVS and CDR2 as FNYEAQ. This CDR3 is CASSLVQGGGYTF. The CDR3 DNA sequence: TGTGCCAGCAGCTTAGTACAGGGCGGGGGCTACACCTTC.

The gene calls are TRBV6-2 or TRBV6-3 and TRBJ2-1; D perhaps matches TRBD2 (5 bases). Per germline, CDR1 MNHEY and CDR2 SVGEGT. CDR3 size: 16 residues. V was cut by 4 bases and J by 6 bases, with 19 bases left in between. For the CDR3, the DNA is TGTGCCAGCAGTTCCCAACTAGTGTCAGCCCTCAATGAGCAGTTCTTC. This gives the protein CASSSQLVSALNEQFF.

This clonotype came up a few times. The chain uses TRBV6-1 and TRBJ1-4; 8 bases fit TRBD1. The CDR3 is 18 residues long. CDR1 is MNHNS, CDR2 SASEGT, per germline. J gave up 8 bases and V 5 bases, and 19 bases lay outside the gene matches. CDR3 residues: CASSRQGNRQGSTEKLFF. CDR3 DNA: TGTGCCAGCAGTCGTCAAGGAAACAGACAGGGGTCGACCGAAAAACTGTTTTTT.

The chain is built from TRBV20-1 and TRBJ1-5; possibly TRBD1 for D (5 bases). CDR3 size: 13 residues. The V end was cut by 1 base, the J end by 4 bases, with 8 bases between. The germline V gene encodes CDR1 DFQATT and CDR2 SNEGSKA (reference sequence). The CDR3 region is CSARARDNQPQHF. The CDR3 DNA follows: TGCAGTGCTAGAGCCAGGGATAATCAGCCCCAGCATTTT.

CDR3 bases: TGTGCCAGCAGCCGAGGGACCCGCTCCTACAATGAGCAGTTCTTC. It is translated as CASSRGTRSYNEQFF. The chain is built from TRBV4-2 and TRBJ2-1; D is tentatively TRBD1 or TRBD2 (5 bases each). Germline loops: CDR1 LGHNA, CDR2 YNFKEQ. Deletions cut 4 bases from V and 0 bases from J, with 10 bases between. This CDR3 is built from 15 residues.

This clonotype was seen repeatedly, ten times or more. CDR3 residues: CASSHSRRDSYGYTF. As DNA, the CDR3 is TGTGCCAGCAGCCATTCCCGGAGGGACAGCTATGGCTACACCTTC. J is TRBJ1-2 and V is TRBV3-1; 7 bases align to TRBD1. CDR1 and CDR2 (germline): LGHDT, YNNKEL (reference sequence). V gave up 3 bases and J gave up 4 bases; unmatched junction bases: 8. The length of the CDR3 is 15 residues.

This sequence joins TRBV2 and TRBJ2-4, with 12 bases fitting TRBD2. The CDR3 has 16 amino acids. Germline CDR1 reads SNHLY; CDR2 reads FYNNEI. The ends lost 6 bases at V and 3 bases at J; junction bases unmatched: 6. CDR3 coding DNA: TGTGCCAGCAGACACGGACTAGCGGGACTCAAAAACATTCAGTACTTC. It codes for CASRHGLAGLKNIQYF.

This clonotype was seen ten or more times. V gene TRBV24-1 combines with J gene TRBJ2-2, with D maybe TRBD1 (5 bases). The CDR3 has 14 amino acids. Trimming shortened V by 7 bases and J by 1 base, and 9 bases separated the two germline ends. CDR1 and CDR2 (germline): KGHDR, SFDVKD. The CDR3 DNA follows: TGTGCCACCAGGGGCAGGGAGAACACCGGGGAGCTGTTTTTT. This codes for CATRGRENTGELFF.

The J gene is TRBJ2-4, the V gene TRBV14; D might be TRBD1 (5 bases). The V and J ends lost 7 bases and 0 bases respectively, with 13 bases between them. Germline V gives CDR1 SGHDN, CDR2 FVKESK. The CDR3 has 15 residues. As DNA, the CDR3 is TGTGCCAGCACCCAGGGTGCCTTAGCCAAAAACATTCAGTACTTC. It encodes CASTQGALAKNIQYF. The variable domain in full, with the rest retrieved from reference TRBV14 and TRBJ2-4, is EAGVTQFPSHSVIEKGQTVTLRCDPISGHDNLYWYRRVMGKEIKFLLHFVKESKQDESGMPNNRFLAERTGGTYSTLKVQPAELEDSGVYFCASTQGALAKNIQYFGAGTRLSVL.